This section outlines one T cell receptor (beta chain) sequence together with its context. This clone's antigen is unknown. No quality values exist for individual bases; no much larger clone is one base distant. What the time point label conveys for this sample: baseline pretreatment blood. The treatment or condition label here, explained by the study, means: 15 Gy SBRT to primary tumor, nephrectomy 4 weeks later. To follow tumor-enriched clonotypes, serial peripheral blood was collected from radiation-treated patients at baseline and at 2 weeks and 4 weeks after SBRT. All patients had renal cell carcinoma with clear cell pathology. Genomic DNA for TCR sequencing was prepared using the QIAamp DNA Blood Mini Kit (Qiagen). Only samples passing all quality control checks were included in the analyses. This entry is derived from a study of radiation and T cells in renal cell carcinoma (dated by TCRdb to 2018 to 2021). For the study in its entirety: The samples were obtained from a clinical trial, where primary renal cell carcinomas were treated with 15 Gy stereotactic body radiation therapy and then removed by nephrectomy 4 weeks afterward. A total of 4,016,671 unique CDR3 nucleotide sequences, encoding 2,658,974 unique CDR3 amino acid sequences, were found across all 50 or so samples. A total of 50 to 55 samples underwent TCR beta sequencing, made up of roughly 26 tumors and about 27 peripheral blood samples.

The immunoSEQ kit was used, according to the manufacturer's recommendations, to generate TCR beta libraries from genomic DNA. To prepare the libraries, a first multiplex PCR with proprietary primers was run, followed by a second PCR that added unique barcodes, and a bead cleanup was done after each round. Each sample batch included a kit-provided positive control reaction and a negative control reaction. The final libraries underwent checking on an Agilent 4200 TapeStation D1000 ScreenTape, volumetric pooling, and quantification by qPCR. Sequencing ran on an Illumina NextSeq500 with a MidOutput 150-cycle cartridge, using 156 Read1 and 15 Index1 cycles with kit custom primers. The pooled library was loaded at around 1.1 pM, and about 20% PhiX control was spiked in. The authors' analysis ran thus. Vendor-processed data were analyzed in R, with a clonotype defined as all T cells sharing the same CDR3 nucleotide sequence. In the clone abundance analyses, frequencies were normalized to the 10,000 most abundant clones in each sample. Public T cell clones, averaging fewer than five per sample, were removed before analysis. An abundance difference of at least 32-fold between compartments was the criterion for calling clonotypes tumor-enriched or baseline blood-enriched. Clonotypes expanded or contracted between blood time points were identified with a beta-binomial differential abundance model. Similarity between tumor and blood repertoires was quantified using the Baroni-Urbani and Buser coefficient, and groups were compared with two-tailed Wilcoxon tests in R. TCRdb obtained this table from immuneACCESS and retained in-frame rearrangements with V and J assigned. These tables miss some clones; where compared with another copy, unresolved V genes account for less than half of the shortfall, and the remainder is unexplained. From that table come the V and J calls and clone size; the DNA was used to work out D and trimming. The sample table lists 140,000 or so clones, around nine tenths of them with a count of one. The top ten clones comprise more than 10% of the sample.

Results and caveats for the whole study, not just this receptor: In blood, the top tumor clonotypes increased from baseline to 2 weeks after radiation and then shrank by 4 weeks, which suggests a temporary expansion of tumor-resident clones. The single-armed trial design could not address effects of radiation dose or scheduling on the TCR repertoire. No pretreatment tumor biopsies were available, so the baseline intratumoral presence of clonotypes could not be determined. Tracking of blood repertoire dynamics stopped at three to four weeks after treatment, with no follow-up past that point.

This clonotype was sampled from a woman between 45 and 60 years old with renal cell carcinoma. Sequenced here: blood, sampled from a patient whose treatment included radiotherapy and nephrectomy.

The base sequence is TGCGCCAGCAGCCAAGACAGACCGGGACAGGGGTTTCGTTATGGCTACACCTTC. It codes for CASSQDRPGQGFRYGYTF. Rearrangement joined TRBV4-1 to TRBJ1-2, and TRBD1 aligns with 10 junction nucleotides. Compared with germline, V lacks 0 bases and J lacks 5 bases; bases without a gene match: 12. From the cysteine up to the phenylalanine, the CDR3 has a length of 18 residues. This entry keeps only the CDR3 DNA: 54 bases, framed from base 1. Looking up the germline V gene yields CDR1 MGHRA and CDR2 YSYEKL.